The sequence of this T cell receptor (beta chain) was determined in a study of blood T cell repertoires in COVID-19. Study details: The United States, Italy and Spain supplied acute and convalescent COVID-19 samples. Sources were T cells, B-cell-depleted T cells, or PBMCs; the material itself was cDNA or gDNA.

Methods used by the authors: Amplified reference gene primers provided the basis for estimating nucleated cell counts. Here immunoSEQ multiplex PCR was the method, and the copy in TCRdb shows in-frame clones only, minus some. V, J and clone size are those of that table, while D and trimming were read from the DNA. The sample holds hundreds of thousands of clones; 88% are singletons and the top ten take 0.65% to 0.85%. The CDR3 spans 15 residues. CDR1 and CDR2 (germline): SGHNT, YYREEE (reference sequence). Trimming cost V 4 bases and J 4 bases; bases outside gene matches: 9. The source material was peripheral blood. This chain connects TRBV5-4 to TRBJ2-7; 9 bases align to TRBD2. The sequence was collected from a man between 40 and 49 years old with acute or convalescent COVID-19. The CDR3 sequence is CASSAAREGRYEQYF. CDR3 DNA sequence: TGTGCCAGCAGCGCGGCGCGGGAGGGCCGGTACGAGCAGTACTTC. Variable domain in full (rest from reference TRBV5-4 and TRBJ2-7): ETGVTQSPTHLIKTRGQQVTLRCSSQSGHNTVSWYQQALGQGPQFIFQYYREEENGRGNFPPRFSGLQFPNYSSELNVNALELDDSALYLCASSAAREGRYEQYFGPGTRLTVT.